These 20 T cell receptor beta chains originate from one sample sequenced in a study of blood T cell repertoires in COVID-19. Sequencing used immunoSEQ multiplex PCR; TCRdb keeps in-frame clones, though not all of them. The top ten clones hold 1.9% of a sample with tens of thousands of clones, about nine tenths of them seen once. Sequenced input: peripheral blood. The origin of the receptors is a woman aged 50 to 60 in a cohort sampled during active COVID-19.

The chain combines TRBV2 with TRBJ1-2, with a weak D call TRBD1 (5 bases). Trimming removed 8 bases from V and 8 bases from J, with 12 bases in between. The length of the CDR3 is 11 residues. Germline V lookup: CDR1 SNHLY, CDR2 FYNNEI. The CDR3 coding sequence is TGTGCCAGCGCCTCGGGGGGAGGCTACACCTTC. This encodes CASASGGGYTF.

The V call is TRBV3-1 (or the pseudogene TRBV3-2), the J call TRBJ2-7; 8 bases fit TRBD2. This CDR3 contains 14 residues. Germline V gene lookup returns CDR1 LGHDT and CDR2 YNNKEL (reference sequence). Unmatched junction bases numbered 4, after V lost 6 bases and J lost 0 bases. CDR3 nucleotides: TGTGCCAGCAGATTTAGCGGGAACTCCTACGAGCAGTACTTC. Translation gives CASRFSGNSYEQYF.

The chain carries TRBV6-1 and TRBJ2-7; 8 bases are shared with TRBD1. Germline assignment: CDR1 MNHNS and CDR2 SASEGT. The junction had 7 bases not matched to a gene; V was cut back by 0 bases and J by 3 bases. This CDR3 comprises 16 residues. CDR3 loop: CASSEALLGQGYEQYF. As DNA, the CDR3 is TGTGCCAGCAGTGAAGCGCTTCTCGGACAGGGCTACGAGCAGTACTTC.

V gene TRBV5-6 combines with J gene TRBJ1-2; possible D gene TRBD1, 6 bases. The CDR3 runs to 14 residues. Germline assignment: CDR1 SGHDT and CDR2 YYEEEE. Trimming pared 0 bases from V and 7 bases from J, leaving 13 bases between. CDR3 nucleotides: TGTGCCAGCAGCTTGGGAGGGGGGGCAACTGGCTACACCTTC. It specifies CASSLGGGATGYTF.

The gene calls are TRBV7-6 and TRBJ1-3; weak D call: TRBD1 (5 bases). V was pared by 5 bases and J by 2 bases, with 16 bases between. The CDR3 has 16 residues. Germline V gene sequence: CDR1 SGHVS, CDR2 FNYEAQ. CDR3 in DNA: TGTGCCAGCAGCAGACATCAACTGGACACTGGAAACACCATATATTTT. This gives the protein CASSRHQLDTGNTIYF.

The gene calls are TRBV19 and TRBJ2-5; TRBD1 might be the D (6 bases). Germline V lookup: CDR1 LNHDA, CDR2 SQIVND (reference sequence). V was pared by 3 bases and J by 2 bases, with 7 bases between. This CDR3 has 13 residues. The CDR3 DNA sequence: TGTGCCAGTAGTATGAGGGGGCAAGAGACCCAGTACTTC. This sequence encodes CASSMRGQETQYF. Full variable domain (rest looked up from reference TRBV19 and TRBJ2-5): DGGITQSPKYLFRKEGQNVTLSCEQNLNHDAMYWYRQDPGQGLRLIYYSQIVNDFQKGDIAEGYSVSREKKESFPLTVTSAQKNPTAFYLCASSMRGQETQYFGPGTRLLVL.

This chain links TRBV6-1 with TRBJ1-1, with D perhaps matching TRBD1 (5 bases). Germline assignment: CDR1 MNHNS and CDR2 SASEGT. The V and J ends lost 1 base and 1 base respectively, with 10 bases between them. The CDR3 has 15 amino acids. CDR3: CASSEGYGQNTEAFF. CDR3 in DNA: TGTGCCAGCAGTGAAGGGTATGGACAGAACACTGAAGCTTTCTTT.

V gene TRBV9 combines with J gene TRBJ2-1, with TRBD1 identical over 9 bases. CDR3 length: 15 residues. The germline V gene encodes CDR1 SGDLS and CDR2 YYNGEE. V trimming: 4 bases; J trimming: 9 bases; junction bases outside the gene matches: 11. CDR3 nucleotides: TGTGCCAGCAGCTTTACCCCCGGACAGGGGAGTGAGCAGTTCTTC. This codes for CASSFTPGQGSEQFF.

V gene TRBV5-6 combines with J gene TRBJ2-1, with D possibly being TRBD2 (6 bases). Germline CDR1 and CDR2: SGHDT and YYEEEE. CDR3 length: 13 amino acids. The V and J ends lost 0 bases and 7 bases respectively, with 8 bases between them. The CDR3, as DNA: TGTGCCAGCAGCTTGGCCGGGGGAAATGAGCAGTTCTTC. This codes for CASSLAGGNEQFF.

The chain has TRBV4-1 and TRBJ1-4; maybe TRBD1 (5 bases). The CDR3 totals 17 residues. The germline V gene encodes CDR1 MGHRA and CDR2 YSYEKL. Trimming stripped 3 bases from V and 7 bases from J, with 21 bases between. In nucleotides, the CDR3 is TGCGCCAGCAGCCACTCCTCTTTTAGCGGGGGAGGTGAAAAACTGTTTTTT. Translating gives CASSHSSFSGGGEKLFF.

This chain links TRBV11-2 with TRBJ2-7; tentative D call: TRBD1 (6 bases). Per germline, CDR1 SGHAT and CDR2 FQNNGV. The CDR3 is 15 amino acids. V dropped 0 bases and J dropped 0 bases, with 9 bases sitting between them. DNA for the CDR3: TGTGCCAGCAGCTTAGAAACAGGGAGCTCCTACGAGCAGTACTTC. The encoded protein is CASSLETGSSYEQYF.

V is TRBV7-9 and J is TRBJ2-3; D is unclear. Germline CDR1 reads SEHNR; CDR2 reads FQNEAQ (reference sequence). V shed 1 base and J shed 2 bases, with 13 bases lying between them. The CDR3 is made up of 16 amino acids. The CDR3 spells CASSLVARIITDTQYF. CDR3 bases: TGTGCCAGCAGCTTAGTAGCTAGGATAATCACAGATACGCAGTATTTT.

The chain is built from TRBV7-3 and TRBJ2-1; 8 bases agree with TRBD1. CDR3 length: 14 residues. CDR1 and CDR2 (germline): SGHTA, FQGTGA. Trimming removed 5 bases from V and 6 bases from J; junction bases left unmatched: 6. In DNA, the CDR3 is TGTGCCAGCAGCGACCCCGGACAGGGCAATGAGCAGTTCTTC. It codes for CASSDPGQGNEQFF.

The rearrangement joins TRBV15 to TRBJ2-7; TRBD1 is a possible D gene (6 bases). Germline lookup yields CDR1 LNHNV and CDR2 YYDKDF (reference sequence). The CDR3 spans 16 residues. V dropped 0 bases and J dropped 2 bases, with 14 bases sitting between them. CDR3 DNA: TGTGCCACCAGCAGAGATTGGATAGGACAGACCTACGAGCAGTACTTC. Protein sequence: CATSRDWIGQTYEQYF. Filled out from reference TRBV15 and TRBJ2-7, the complete variable domain reads DAMVIQNPRYQVTQFGKPVTLSCSQTLNHNVMYWYQQKSSQAPKLLFHYYDKDFNNEADTPDNFQSRRPNTSFCFLDIRSPGLGDTAMYLCATSRDWIGQTYEQYFGPGTRLTVT.

J is TRBJ1-5 and V is TRBV10-3; D gene ambiguous. V shed 3 bases and J shed 2 bases, with 5 bases lying between them. Germline values: CDR1 ENHRY, CDR2 SYGVKD. The CDR3 runs to 13 residues. Here the CDR3 DNA reads TGTGCCATCAGTGATACGGGCAATCAGCCCCAGCATTTT. Protein sequence: CAISDTGNQPQHF.

The CDR3 nucleotides are TGTGCCAGTAGTATACAGAACACTGAAGCTTTCTTT. Encoded protein: CASSIQNTEAFF. The rearrangement joins TRBV19 to TRBJ1-1; D is undetermined. Germline V gene lookup returns CDR1 LNHDA and CDR2 SQIVND (reference sequence). This CDR3 is 12 amino acids long. V was shortened by 2 bases and J by 1 base, with 2 bases between the two germline ends.

The chain uses TRBV30 and TRBJ1-1, with TRBD1 matching 9 bases. The CDR3 is 15 residues long. Germline V gives CDR1 GTSNPN, CDR2 SVGIG (reference sequence). Trimming removed 1 base from V and 4 bases from J; junction bases left unmatched: 7. DNA for the CDR3: TGTGCCTGGAGTGGCGGGACAGGGCGGGGCACTGAAGCTTTCTTT. Translated, it gives CAWSGGTGRGTEAFF.

The rearrangement links TRBV4-1 to TRBJ2-5; 9 bases agree with TRBD2. The CDR3 consists of 21 residues. Germline CDR1 reads MGHRA; CDR2 reads YSYEKL. Unmatched junction bases numbered 22, after V lost 3 bases and J lost 2 bases. CDR3 loop: CASSQGPFSSREGYFQETQYF. The CDR3 nucleotides read TGCGCCAGCAGCCAGGGTCCGTTCTCTTCGCGGGAGGGCTACTTTCAAGAGACCCAGTACTTC.

The rearrangement links TRBV11-2 to TRBJ1-5; D perhaps matches TRBD1 (6 bases). V was clipped by 1 base and J by 5 bases, with 12 bases between them. This CDR3 has 15 residues. The germline V gene encodes CDR1 SGHAT and CDR2 FQNNGV. CDR3 in amino acids: CASSLGPQGHQPQHF. The CDR3 DNA reads as TGTGCCAGCAGCTTAGGCCCTCAGGGGCATCAGCCCCAGCATTTT.

This clone was recorded only once. The V call is TRBV19, the J call TRBJ2-1, with 10 bases lining up with TRBD1. Germline loops: CDR1 LNHDA, CDR2 SQIVND (reference sequence). The CDR3 is made up of 13 amino acids. V lost 5 bases, J lost 8 bases, and 3 bases stayed unmatched. CDR3 DNA sequence: TGTGCCAGTAGTCGGACAGGGGGGCATGAGCAGTTCTTC. Translation: CASSRTGGHEQFF. Based on the CDR3 plus reference TRBV19 and TRBJ2-1, the full variable domain is DGGITQSPKYLFRKEGQNVTLSCEQNLNHDAMYWYRQDPGQGLRLIYYSQIVNDFQKGDIAEGYSVSREKKESFPLTVTSAQKNPTAFYLCASSRTGGHEQFFGPGTRLTVL.